These 9 T cell receptor beta chains originate from one sample sequenced in a study of monozygotic twins with inflammatory bowel disease. TCRdb processed the 5' RACE reads again and assigns one entry to each CDR3 protein, with no DNA. The sample shows approximately 200,000 distinct CDR3 sequences, and roughly 1.5% sits with its ten largest clones. Sequencing was done on a sample of blood. The receptor set was obtained from a human donor with ulcerative colitis or Crohn's disease, or a healthy co-twin of an affected twin (not recorded which).

The genes are TRBV21-1 and TRBJ2-7; TCRdb calls TRBD1, which cannot be checked without DNA. TRBV21-1 is designated a pseudogene. This CDR3 spans 12 amino acids. This CDR3 reads CASFPDSYEQYF.

V usage is TRBV11-2 and J usage is TRBJ2-7. Germline V CDR1 and CDR2: SGHAT, FQNNGV. CDR3 length: 14 amino acids. The CDR3 spells CASSLEAVAYEQYF.

V is TRBV2 and J is TRBJ1-6; the D call from TCRdb, TRBD1, cannot be confirmed without DNA. Germline CDR1 is SNHLY and CDR2 is FYNNEI. The CDR3 totals 16 residues. CDR3 region: CASSERTGESNSPLHF.

The rearrangement uses TRBV5-1 and TRBJ2-5; TCRdb calls TRBD2, which cannot be checked without DNA. This CDR3 is built from 14 residues. In germline, CDR1 is SGHRS, CDR2 YFSETQ. CDR3 sequence reads: CASSLGTSHETQYF. Variable domain in full (rest from reference TRBV5-1 and TRBJ2-5): KAGVTQTPRYLIKTRGQQVTLSCSPISGHRSVSWYQQTPGQGLQFLFEYFSETQRNKGNFPGRFSGRQFSNSRSEMNVSTLELGDSALYLCASSLGTSHETQYFGPGTRLLVL.

The CDR3 sequence: CSASQGAYTGELFF. J is TRBJ2-2 and V is TRBV20-1; checking the TCRdb D call of TRBD1 is not possible without DNA. This CDR3 has 14 amino acids. CDR1 is DFQATT, CDR2 SNEGSKA, per germline (reference sequence).

The J gene is TRBJ1-5, the V gene TRBV20-1; absent DNA, TCRdb's TRBD1 call cannot be checked. This CDR3 comprises 17 residues. Looked up from germline, CDR1 is DFQATT and CDR2 is SNEGSKA (reference sequence). Here the CDR3 reads CSAIGGGTRPFNQPQHF.

This chain links TRBV5-1 with TRBJ2-3. This CDR3 has 14 residues. In germline, CDR1 is SGHRS, CDR2 YFSETQ. The CDR3 region is CASSLYGGTDTQYF.

The rearrangement links TRBV29-1 to TRBJ1-1; TCRdb designates TRBD1, a call that cannot be tested without DNA. Germline lookup yields CDR1 SQVTM and CDR2 ANQGSEA. CDR3 size: 14 residues. The CDR3 region is CSVGITAGTGEAFF.

The CDR3 loop reads CASSKASTDTQYF. The rearrangement joins TRBV5-1 to TRBJ2-3. The CDR3 runs to 13 residues. Looked up from germline, CDR1 is SGHRS and CDR2 is YFSETQ.